The clone carrying this T cell receptor (beta chain) was counted at least ten times. Its antigen is not known. The sample originates from a study of T cells in Graves' hyperthyroidism and ophthalmopathy. Broader study findings: Separating ophthalmopathy from stable hyperthyroidism was achieved by a 13 V-J model. Peripheral blood also featured most of the thyroid clonotypes expanded above 0.001. For ophthalmopathy, model prediction preceded onset by a median 6.5 months.

Amplified regions were TCR beta CDR3 sequences from RNA transcripts. Initially, a first-round RT-PCR of the TCR CDR3 employed the HTBI primer set. Each CDR3 protein gets one entry after TCRdb re-called the multiplex PCR reads with MiXCR. The table has under 400,000 distinct CDR3 sequences, over 11% seen once. Patients having uncontrolled infection, another autoimmune disease, pregnancy or lactation were not included. This CDR3 comprises 13 residues. CDR1 is DFQATT and CDR2 is SNEGSKA in the germline V gene (reference sequence). The J segment lost 5 bases and the V segment lost 6 bases, leaving 5 bases of the junction unmatched.

The specimen sequenced was blood. J is TRBJ1-2 and V is TRBV20-1; the match to TRBD1 covers 11 bases. This TCR came from a woman aged 55-70 years with Graves' hyperthyroidism. CDR3 residues: CSAPGQGEYGYTF. The CDR3 DNA is TGCAGTGCACCGGGACAGGGGGAGTATGGCTACACCTTC.